This entry features one T cell receptor (beta chain) sequence. The antigen remains undetermined. TCRdb processed the RT-PCR reads anew with MiXCR; each CDR3 protein has one entry. Among around 300,000 distinct CDR3 sequences, 22% were seen once, and the ten largest hold about 9.4%. This record belongs to a study of response to subunit inactivated influenza vaccine. Whole-study findings and limits: The authors proposed limited new T cell recruitment per seasonal influenza vaccination.

Germline V gene sequence: CDR1 SQVTM, CDR2 ANQGSEA. The CDR3 consists of 13 residues. Trimming took off 3 bases at V and 6 bases at J, with 15 bases between the two ends. V usage is TRBV29-1 and J usage is TRBJ2-7, with a weak D call TRBD2 (6 bases). This receptor was obtained from a man aged 50 to 75 who received an inactivated influenza vaccine. Sequenced material: PBMCs from blood, taken less than 22 months after vaccination. The DNA for the CDR3 is TGCAGCGTTGACTTGCAGGGAGGAACCGAGCAGTACTTC. It codes for CSVDLQGGTEQYF.